These 11 T cell receptor beta chains originate from one sample sequenced in a study of patients and donors after allogeneic stem cell transplantation. TCRdb re-called the RT-PCR reads through MiXCR, storing one row per CDR3 protein. The repertoire includes some 880,000 distinct CDR3 sequences, roughly 18% of them detected once, and roughly 6.4% sits in the top ten. Sequencing was carried out using blood, either unsorted or a sorted T cell fraction (not recorded which). These receptors were obtained from a human donor who was either an allogeneic HSCT recipient or a stem cell or donor lymphocyte infusion donor (not recorded which). It is not recorded whose cells these are; they may come from a transplant donor.

This clonotype was counted at least ten times. The chain links TRBV5-1 to TRBJ2-7; 13 bases are shared with TRBD2. This CDR3 spans 17 amino acids. CDR1 and CDR2 (germline): SGHRS, YFSETQ. Losses at the gene ends were 4 bases for V and 4 bases for J; bases not matched to a gene: 11. CDR3 loop: CASSPHTSGRALYEQYF. Written as DNA, the CDR3 is TGCGCCAGCAGCCCCCATACTAGCGGGAGGGCCCTGTACGAGCAGTACTTC.

This clonotype was counted a few times. V is TRBV20-1 and J is TRBJ2-7, with no clear D. The CDR3 has 13 amino acids. Germline CDR1 is DFQATT and CDR2 is SNEGSKA (reference sequence). This CDR3 reads CTILPPASYEQYF. The CDR3 DNA reads as TGCACCATACTGCCTCCCGCCTCCTACGAGCAGTACTTC.

V gene TRBV5-1 combines with J gene TRBJ2-7, with unresolved D. Trimming removed 1 base at V and 2 bases at J, with 10 bases between. From germline, CDR1 is SGHRS and CDR2 YFSETQ. The CDR3 length is 14 residues. The CDR3 DNA reads TGCGCCAGCAGCTTGTCCGGAAATACCTACGAGCAGTACTTC. Translation: CASSLSGNTYEQYF.

This clonotype was seen more than once but under ten times. V gene TRBV25-1 combines with J gene TRBJ1-2, with a tentative D call TRBD1 (6 bases). Germline CDR1 is MGHDK and CDR2 is SYGVNS. Trimming pared 4 bases from V and 3 bases from J, leaving 12 bases between. This CDR3 is built from 14 residues. CDR3 residues: CASSAQGLDYGYTF. Written as DNA, the CDR3 is TGTGCCAGCAGTGCACAGGGTTTGGACTATGGCTACACCTTC.

In its sample, this clonotype was seen a few times. The rearrangement links TRBV20-1 to TRBJ1-1; D perhaps matches TRBD1 (5 bases). Germline values: CDR1 DFQATT, CDR2 SNEGSKA (reference sequence). This CDR3 is 14 amino acids long. The V end was cut by 2 bases, the J end by 4 bases, with 14 bases between. CDR3 sequence (DNA): TGCAGTGCTAGAACCCCCGGGGGGTTCACTGAAGCTTTCTTT. The encoded protein is CSARTPGGFTEAFF.

The chain uses TRBV4-2 and TRBJ2-1; 9 nucleotides line up with TRBD2. Germline V gives CDR1 LGHNA, CDR2 YNFKEQ. Germline trimming cut 4 bases from V and 4 bases from J; bases unmatched to any gene: 14. The CDR3 is made up of 18 amino acids. Written as DNA, the CDR3 is TGTGCCAGCAGCCTCTCGGGGCTAGCGGGGAGTCAATACAATGAGCAGTTCTTC. Amino acid sequence: CASSLSGLAGSQYNEQFF.

The table lists this clonotype with a few counts. This chain joins TRBV4-1 and TRBJ2-3; 12 bases line up with TRBD1. After removal of 6 bases from V and 2 bases from J, the junction contained 6 bases not matched to a gene. CDR1 is MGHRA and CDR2 is YSYEKL in the germline V gene. CDR3 length: 16 amino acids. CDR3 region: CASRPWDRGPTDTQYF. CDR3 nucleotides: TGCGCCAGCAGACCTTGGGACAGGGGGCCCACAGATACGCAGTATTTT.

In its sample, this clonotype was seen many times. The gene calls are TRBV12-3 or TRBV12-4 and TRBJ2-1; D not certain. This CDR3 is 11 amino acids long. The ends were cut back, 10 bases at V and 9 bases at J, with 13 bases in the middle. In DNA, the CDR3 is TGTGCCACTACTGTGGGCGGTGAGCAGTTCTTC. It encodes CATTVGGEQFF.

The chain employs TRBV5-1 and TRBJ2-3, with 9 bases fitting TRBD1. Trimming at V came to 0 bases and at J to 4 bases, leaving 6 bases not matched to a gene. From germline, CDR1 is SGHRS and CDR2 YFSETQ. This CDR3 contains 16 residues. The CDR3 DNA sequence: TGCGCCAGCAGCTTGGATGGGACAGGGAGGTCAGATACGCAGTATTTT. This codes for CASSLDGTGRSDTQYF.

The gene calls are TRBV2 and TRBJ2-1, with TRBD2 identical over 8 bases. The V and J ends lost 7 bases and 8 bases, in that order; junction bases with no gene match: 10. Germline lookup yields CDR1 SNHLY and CDR2 FYNNEI. The length of the CDR3 is 14 residues. CDR3 residues: CASNGGGLRDEQFF. DNA of the CDR3: TGTGCCAGCAATGGCGGGGGGTTACGGGATGAGCAGTTCTTC.

The rearrangement joins TRBV28 to TRBJ1-5; tentative D call: TRBD1 (5 bases). The CDR3 sequence is 15 residues long. V lost 3 bases, J lost 6 bases, and 15 bases lay in between. Germline V gene sequence: CDR1 MDHEN, CDR2 SYDVKM. DNA of the CDR3: TGTGCCAGCAGTTTGGGCAGGGAGACGGCTCAGCCCCAGCATTTT. Protein product: CASSLGRETAQPQHF.